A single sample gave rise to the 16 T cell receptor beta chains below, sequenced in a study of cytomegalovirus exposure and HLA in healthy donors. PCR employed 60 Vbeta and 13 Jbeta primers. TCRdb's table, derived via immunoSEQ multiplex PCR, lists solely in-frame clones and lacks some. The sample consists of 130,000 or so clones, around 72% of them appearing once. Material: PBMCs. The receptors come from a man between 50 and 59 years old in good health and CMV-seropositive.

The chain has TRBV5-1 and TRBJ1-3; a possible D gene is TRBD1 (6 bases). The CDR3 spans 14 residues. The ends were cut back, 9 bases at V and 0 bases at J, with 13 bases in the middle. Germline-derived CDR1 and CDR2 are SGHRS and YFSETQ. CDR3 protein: CATRQELSGNTIYF. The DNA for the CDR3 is TGCGCCACTCGACAGGAGCTCTCTGGAAACACCATATATTTT. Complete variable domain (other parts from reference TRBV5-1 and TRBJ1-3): KAGVTQTPRYLIKTRGQQVTLSCSPISGHRSVSWYQQTPGQGLQFLFEYFSETQRNKGNFPGRFSGRQFSNSRSEMNVSTLELGDSALYLCATRQELSGNTIYFGEGSWLTVV.

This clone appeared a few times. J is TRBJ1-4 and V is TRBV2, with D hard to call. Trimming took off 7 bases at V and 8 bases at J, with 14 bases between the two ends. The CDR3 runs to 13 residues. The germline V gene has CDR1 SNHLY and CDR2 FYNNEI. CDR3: CASNGRIYEKLFF. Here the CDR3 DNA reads TGTGCCAGCAATGGCAGGATTTACGAAAAACTGTTTTTT.

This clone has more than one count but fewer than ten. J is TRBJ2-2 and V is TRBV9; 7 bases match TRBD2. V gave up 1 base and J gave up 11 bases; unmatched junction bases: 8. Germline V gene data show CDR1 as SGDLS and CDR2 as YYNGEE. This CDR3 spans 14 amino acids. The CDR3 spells CASSVSASGNELFF. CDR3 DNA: TGTGCCAGCAGCGTAAGTGCGAGCGGGAACGAGCTGTTTTTT.

CDR3 DNA sequence: TGTGCCAGCAGTTTCGGGACAGTCTCCTACAATGAGCAGTTCTTC. Protein product: CASSFGTVSYNEQFF. The chain couples TRBV28 to TRBJ2-1, with TRBD1 matching 7 bases. The CDR3 extends over 15 amino acids. Germline V lookup: CDR1 MDHEN, CDR2 SYDVKM. V lost 3 bases, J lost 0 bases, and 2 bases stayed unmatched.

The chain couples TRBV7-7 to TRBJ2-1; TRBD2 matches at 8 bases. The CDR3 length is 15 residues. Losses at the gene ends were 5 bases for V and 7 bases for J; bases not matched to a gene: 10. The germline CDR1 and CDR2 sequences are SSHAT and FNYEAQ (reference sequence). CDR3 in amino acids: CASSPGRGGTNEQFF. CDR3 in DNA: TGTGCCAGCAGCCCCGGACGGGGGGGGACAAATGAGCAGTTCTTC.

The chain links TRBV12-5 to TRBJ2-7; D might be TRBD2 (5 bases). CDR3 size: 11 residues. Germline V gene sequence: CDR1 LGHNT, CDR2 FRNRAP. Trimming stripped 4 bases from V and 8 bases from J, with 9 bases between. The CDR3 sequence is CASGSERKQYF. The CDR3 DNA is TGTGCTAGTGGTTCCGAGCGGAAGCAGTACTTC. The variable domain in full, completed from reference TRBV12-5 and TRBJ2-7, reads DARVTQTPRHKVTEMGQEVTMRCQPILGHNTVFWYRQTMMQGLELLAYFRNRAPLDDSGMPKDRFSAEMPDATLATLKIQPSEPRDSAVYFCASGSERKQYFGPGTRLTVT.

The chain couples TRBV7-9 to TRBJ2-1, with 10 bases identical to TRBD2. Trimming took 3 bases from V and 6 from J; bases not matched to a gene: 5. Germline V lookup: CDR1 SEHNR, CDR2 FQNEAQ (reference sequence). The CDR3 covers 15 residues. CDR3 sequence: CASSFQRGGLNEQFF. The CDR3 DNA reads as TGTGCCAGCAGCTTCCAGCGGGGGGGCCTCAATGAGCAGTTCTTC.

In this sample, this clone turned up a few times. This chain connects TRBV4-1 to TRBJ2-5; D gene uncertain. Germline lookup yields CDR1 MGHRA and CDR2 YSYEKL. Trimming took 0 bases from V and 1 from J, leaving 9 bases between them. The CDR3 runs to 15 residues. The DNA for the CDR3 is TGCGCCAGCAGCCAAGACTGGCGGCGCCAAGAGACCCAGTACTTC. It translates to CASSQDWRRQETQYF.

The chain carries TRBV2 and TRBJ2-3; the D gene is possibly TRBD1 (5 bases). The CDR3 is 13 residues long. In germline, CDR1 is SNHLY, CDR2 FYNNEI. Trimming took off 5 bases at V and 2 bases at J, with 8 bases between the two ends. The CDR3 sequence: CASSLDNTDTQYF. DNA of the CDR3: TGTGCCAGCAGTCTGGACAACACAGATACGCAGTATTTT.

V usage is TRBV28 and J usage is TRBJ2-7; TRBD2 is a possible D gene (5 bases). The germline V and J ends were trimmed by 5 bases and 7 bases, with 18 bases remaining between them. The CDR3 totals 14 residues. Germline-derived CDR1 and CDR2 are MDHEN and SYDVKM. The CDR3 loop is CASSPSGGHWEQYF. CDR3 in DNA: TGTGCCAGCAGTCCAAGCGGAGGCCACTGGGAGCAGTACTTC.

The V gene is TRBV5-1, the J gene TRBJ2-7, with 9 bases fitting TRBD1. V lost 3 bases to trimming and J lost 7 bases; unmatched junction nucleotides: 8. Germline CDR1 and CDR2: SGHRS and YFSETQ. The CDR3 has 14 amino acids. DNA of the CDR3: TGCGCCAGCAGCTCCCGGGACAGGGTGGGGGAGCAGTACTTC. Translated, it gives CASSSRDRVGEQYF. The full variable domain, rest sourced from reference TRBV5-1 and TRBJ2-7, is KAGVTQTPRYLIKTRGQQVTLSCSPISGHRSVSWYQQTPGQGLQFLFEYFSETQRNKGNFPGRFSGRQFSNSRSEMNVSTLELGDSALYLCASSSRDRVGEQYFGPGTRLTVT.

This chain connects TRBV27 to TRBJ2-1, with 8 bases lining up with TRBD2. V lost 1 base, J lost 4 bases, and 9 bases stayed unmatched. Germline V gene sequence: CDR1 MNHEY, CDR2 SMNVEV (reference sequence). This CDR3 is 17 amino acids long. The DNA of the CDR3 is TGTGCCAGCAGTTTATTATCCCCCCAGCGGGGGTACAATGAGCAGTTCTTC. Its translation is CASSLLSPQRGYNEQFF.

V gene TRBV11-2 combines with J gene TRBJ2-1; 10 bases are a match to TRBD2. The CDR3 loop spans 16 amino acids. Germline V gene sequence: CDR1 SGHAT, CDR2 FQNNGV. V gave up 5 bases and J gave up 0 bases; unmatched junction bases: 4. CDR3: CASSHTSGVSYNEQFF. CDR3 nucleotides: TGTGCCAGCAGCCACACTAGCGGGGTCTCCTACAATGAGCAGTTCTTC.

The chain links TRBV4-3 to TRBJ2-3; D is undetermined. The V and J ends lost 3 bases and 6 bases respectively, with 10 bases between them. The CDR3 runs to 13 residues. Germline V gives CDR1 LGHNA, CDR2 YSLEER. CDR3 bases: TGCGCCAGCAGCCACGAAACCGGGGATACGCAGTATTTT. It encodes CASSHETGDTQYF.

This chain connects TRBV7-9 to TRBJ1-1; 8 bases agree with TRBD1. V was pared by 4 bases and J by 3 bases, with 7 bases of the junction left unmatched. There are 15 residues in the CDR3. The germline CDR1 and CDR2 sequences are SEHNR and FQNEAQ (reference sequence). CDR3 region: CASSSAQGADTEAFF. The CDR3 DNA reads TGTGCCAGCAGCTCCGCGCAGGGGGCTGACACTGAAGCTTTCTTT.

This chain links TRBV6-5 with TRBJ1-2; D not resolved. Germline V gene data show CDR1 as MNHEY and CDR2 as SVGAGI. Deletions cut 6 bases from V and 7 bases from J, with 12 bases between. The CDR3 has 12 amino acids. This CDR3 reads CASRREGAGYTF. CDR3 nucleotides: TGTGCCAGCAGGCGCGAGGGCGCTGGCTACACCTTC.